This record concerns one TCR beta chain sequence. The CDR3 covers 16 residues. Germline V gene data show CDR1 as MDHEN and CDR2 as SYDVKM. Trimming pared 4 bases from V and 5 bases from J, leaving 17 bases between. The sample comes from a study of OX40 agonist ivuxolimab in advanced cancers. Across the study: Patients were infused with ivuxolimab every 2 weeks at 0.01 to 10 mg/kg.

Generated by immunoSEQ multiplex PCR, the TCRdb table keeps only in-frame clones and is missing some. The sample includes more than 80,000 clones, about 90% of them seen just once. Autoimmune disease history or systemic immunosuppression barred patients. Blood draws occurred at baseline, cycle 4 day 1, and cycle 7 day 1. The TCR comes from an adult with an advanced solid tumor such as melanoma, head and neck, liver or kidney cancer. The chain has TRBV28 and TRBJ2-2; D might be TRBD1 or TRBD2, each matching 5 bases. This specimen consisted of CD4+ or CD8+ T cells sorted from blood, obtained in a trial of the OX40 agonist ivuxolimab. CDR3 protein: CASSSPSRGATGELFF. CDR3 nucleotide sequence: TGTGCCAGCAGTTCCCCCTCAAGGGGAGCAACCGGGGAGCTGTTTTTT.